The 30 T cell receptor beta chains presented below share a single source sample, sequenced in a study of kidney transplant recipient with SARS-CoV-2 infection. TCRdb redid the calling of the reads with MiXCR, one entry per CDR3 protein. The sample records fewer than 250,000 distinct CDR3 sequences, less than 35% being singletons. Specimen: a blood sample, collected at baseline and on day 111 from a kidney transplant recipient. These receptor sequences come from a male patient aged 25-45 years who had COVID-19 and was a kidney transplant recipient. A subset of T cells may come from the graft donor.

This clonotype has just one count. Germline and junction disagree at one end, which may indicate a read error. The rearrangement joins TRBV29-1 to TRBJ2-4; D uncertain. The DNA end is more similar to TRBJ2-5, so the J call may be wrong. CDR1 and CDR2 from the germline V gene are SQVTM and ANQGSEA. The CDR3 consists of 13 residues. CDR3 coding DNA: TGCAGAGTTGATTCGCAGTGGGAAGAGACCCAGTACTTC. It is translated as CRVDSQWEETQYF.

As concerns this clonotype: A much larger clone differs from this one at a single base, so this may be a read error. Likely a read error: the CDR3 ends without its conserved phenylalanine or tryptophan. J is TRBJ2-7 and V is TRBV10-1; 10 bases map to TRBD1. After removal of 5 bases from V and 3 bases from J, the junction contained 4 bases not matched to a gene. The germline V gene has CDR1 WNHNN and CDR2 SYGVQD (reference sequence). This CDR3 is 14 amino acids long. CDR3 nucleotide sequence: TGCGCCAGCAGTTCGTGGGACAGGGGCTACGAGCAGTACTCC. Protein: CASSSWDRGYEQYS.

This rearrangement joins TRBV20-1 to TRBJ2-1, with 7 positions matching TRBD2. CDR1 is DFQATT and CDR2 is SNEGSKA in the germline V gene (reference sequence). The ends lost 6 bases at V and 9 bases at J; junction bases unmatched: 14. This CDR3 spans 14 amino acids. This CDR3 reads CSAEVRTSATEQFF. The CDR3 DNA is TGCAGTGCAGAGGTCAGGACTAGTGCTACTGAGCAGTTCTTC.

This clonotype was seen many times. V usage is TRBV12-5 and J usage is TRBJ1-2; D possibly corresponds to TRBD1 (5 bases). Germline-derived CDR1 and CDR2 are LGHNT and FRNRAP. This CDR3 has 17 amino acids. V was shortened by 5 bases and J by 4 bases, with 23 bases between the two germline ends. The CDR3 is CASGRGTLQGKTYGYTF. DNA for the CDR3: TGTGCTAGTGGTAGAGGCACTTTGCAGGGAAAGACCTATGGCTACACCTTC.

Turning to this clonotype: A read error is possible here, since a much larger clone lies one base away. The CDR3 DNA follows: TGTGCCAGCAGCGTCACTGGGGTCGTTAGAAAGACCTATGGCTACACCTTC. It is translated as CASSVTGVVRKTYGYTF. V gene TRBV16 combines with J gene TRBJ1-2; D not certain. The CDR3 runs 17 residues. Germline CDR1 reads KGHSY; CDR2 reads FQNENV. V was pared by 5 bases and J by 4 bases, with 23 bases between.

This clonotype was recorded only once. This may be a read error, as it is one base from a much larger clone. V and J are TRBV11-3 and TRBJ2-5; 14 bases are shared with TRBD2. Trimming cost V 2 bases and J 5 bases; bases outside gene matches: 19. The CDR3 loop spans 21 amino acids. The germline CDR1 and CDR2 sequences are SGHNT and YENEEA. The CDR3 DNA reads as TGTGCCAGCAGCTTAACCACTGGGACTAGCGGGAGTGGGACTCTGGCGGAGACCCAGTACTTC. Amino acids: CASSLTTGTSGSGTLAETQYF.

This clonotype occurred many times. V usage is TRBV7-9 and J usage is TRBJ1-6; unclear D gene. This CDR3 is 12 amino acids long. The germline gives CDR1 SEHNR, CDR2 FQNEAQ (reference sequence). Deletions cut 8 bases from V and 7 bases from J, with 9 bases between. The CDR3 bases are TGTGCCAGCGGAACAGTGAATTCACCCCTCCACTTT. This sequence encodes CASGTVNSPLHF.

Comment on this clonotype: A single base separates this from a much larger clone, so it may be a read error. The genes are TRBV20-1 and TRBJ2-7; no definite D call. V was trimmed by 8 bases and J by 3 bases, leaving 14 bases between them. Germline lookup yields CDR1 DFQATT and CDR2 SNEGSKA (reference sequence). This CDR3 has 12 amino acids. The CDR3 here is CSSGMRGYEQYF. For the CDR3, the DNA is TGCAGTTCTGGCATGCGCGGCTACGAGCAGTACTTC.

The chain is built from TRBV7-9 and TRBJ2-3; D unclear. The DNA matches TRBJ2-7 better at its end, which makes the J call doubtful. Germline CDR1 reads SEHNR; CDR2 reads FQNEAQ (reference sequence). The CDR3 is 12 residues long. Here the CDR3 reads CASSPGAREQYF. In DNA form, the CDR3 reads TGTGCCAGCAGCCCAGGCGCGAGGGAGCAGTACTTC.

Notes on this clonotype: A read error may explain this, as a much larger clone is one base away. The chain links TRBV5-4 to TRBJ2-5; a possible D gene is TRBD2 (5 bases). The CDR3 has 15 amino acids. Per germline, CDR1 SGHNT and CDR2 YYREEE (reference sequence). CDR3 in DNA: TGTGCCAGCGGCTTGGAACGACGGGGCCAAGAGACCCAGTACTTC. Residues: CASGLERRGQETQYF.

Concerning this clonotype: A much larger clone lies one base from this, so it may be a read error. The chain recombines TRBV6-1 with TRBJ1-2; D is undetermined. The CDR3 covers 17 residues. Germline V gene sequence: CDR1 MNHNS, CDR2 SASEGT. The CDR3 loop reads CASSSTEECRKTYGCTF. The CDR3 nucleotides read TGTGCCAGCAGTAGTACGGAGGAATGTAGAAAGACCTATGGCTGCACCTTC.

This clonotype showed up just once. Possible read error: a much larger clone is one base away. The chain links TRBV18 to TRBJ2-7; D could derive from TRBD1 or TRBD2 (5 bases each). Per the germline V gene, CDR1 is KGHSH and CDR2 is LQKENI. There are 13 residues in the CDR3. The CDR3 is CAGSPGATREQYF. The CDR3 DNA follows: TGTGCCGGCTCACCCGGGGCAACTCGGGAGCAGTACTTC.

This clonotype occurred many times. V gene TRBV25-1 combines with J gene TRBJ1-6; D not resolved. Germline V CDR1 and CDR2: MGHDK, SYGVNS. The CDR3 is 14 amino acids. The ends were cut back, 8 bases at V and 0 bases at J, with 8 bases in the middle. CDR3 bases: TGTGCCAGCGGGTATAGCTCCTATAATTCACCCCTCCACTTT. It is translated as CASGYSSYNSPLHF.

A note on this clonotype: This may come from a read error, since a much larger clone is one base off. The V call is TRBV2, the J call TRBJ2-2; 7 bases line up with TRBD1. Germline-derived CDR1 and CDR2 are SNHLY and FYNNEI. This CDR3 has 18 residues. The CDR3 sequence: CASSPIRQGGTNAGELFF. DNA for the CDR3: TGTGCCAGCAGCCCCATTCGACAGGGCGGAACGAACGCCGGGGAGCTGTTTTTT.

With regard to this clonotype: This may come from a read error, since a much larger clone is one base off. V usage is TRBV11-2 and J usage is TRBJ1-4; D unclear. CDR3 length: 15 residues. Germline V gene sequence: CDR1 SGHAT, CDR2 FQNNGV. The CDR3 loop reads CASGLANTVNEKLFF. CDR3 DNA: TGTGCCAGCGGCTTAGCAAATACAGTTAATGAAAAACTGTTTTTT.

The V gene is TRBV9, the J gene TRBJ2-5; tentatively, D is TRBD1 or TRBD2 (6 bases each). V lost 4 bases to trimming and J lost 2 bases, with 15 bases between them. CDR3 length: 15 residues. The germline gives CDR1 SGDLS, CDR2 YYNGEE. The CDR3 sequence: CASSLRGGTQETQYF. The CDR3 DNA follows: TGTGCCAGCAGCCTCAGAGGGGGGACACAAGAGACCCAGTACTTC.

This clonotype was observed at least ten times. The J gene is TRBJ2-3, the V gene TRBV13; perhaps D is TRBD1 or TRBD2 (6 bases each). Germline CDR1 and CDR2: PRHDT and FYEKMQ (reference sequence). The CDR3 has 17 residues. The V end lost 2 bases, the J end lost 0 bases, and 15 bases lay between the germline ends. The CDR3 bases are TGTGCCAGCAGCTTACAGGGGCGGGAAACTAGCACAGATACGCAGTATTTT. Amino acid sequence: CASSLQGRETSTDTQYF.

Only a few counts were recorded for this clonotype. The chain employs TRBV10-1 and TRBJ1-2; possible D gene TRBD1, 5 bases. CDR1 and CDR2 (germline): WNHNN, SYGVQD (reference sequence). V gave up 4 bases and J gave up 4 bases, with 10 bases separating them. This CDR3 has 13 amino acids. CDR3 loop: CASSAGPGYGYTF. For the CDR3, the DNA is TGCGCCAGCAGTGCAGGGCCAGGCTATGGCTACACCTTC.

At least ten counts were recorded for this clonotype. J is TRBJ1-6 and V is TRBV5-1; 8 nucleotides align to TRBD1. The junction had 11 bases not matched to a gene; V was cut back by 7 bases and J by 8 bases. Germline lookup yields CDR1 SGHRS and CDR2 YFSETQ. The CDR3 covers 15 residues. CDR3 residues: CASGTLAGGDSPLHF. In nucleotides, the CDR3 is TGCGCCAGCGGAACTCTGGCAGGGGGCGATTCACCCCTCCACTTT.

A remark on this clonotype: A much larger clone differs by one base, so this may be a read error. This chain connects TRBV3-1 to TRBJ2-7; 9 nucleotides line up with TRBD2. Trimming removed 3 bases from V and 3 bases from J; junction bases left unmatched: 6. The CDR3 covers 15 residues. The germline V gene has CDR1 LGHDT and CDR2 YNNKEL (reference sequence). In DNA, the CDR3 is TGTGCCAGCAGCCAGGGGAATAGCGGGAGCTACGAGCAGTACTTC. This translates into CASSQGNSGSYEQYF.

Remarks on this clonotype: A much larger clone differs from this one at a single base, so this may be a read error. This chain links TRBV6-5 with TRBJ1-2; 8 bases fit TRBD1. V trimming: 6 bases; J trimming: 3 bases; junction bases outside the gene matches: 6. This CDR3 spans 14 amino acids. Germline values: CDR1 MNHEY, CDR2 SVGAGI. The DNA for the CDR3 is TGTGCCAGCAGGGGAGGACAGGGATACTATGGCTACACCTTC. Translated, it gives CASRGGQGYYGYTF.

In the case of this clonotype: A read error may explain this, as a much larger clone is one base away. The chain uses TRBV9 and TRBJ2-4; D is tentatively TRBD1 or TRBD2 (5 bases each). This CDR3 has 13 residues. CDR1 is SGDLS, CDR2 YYNGEE, per germline. Trimming left V 4 bases short and J 13 bases short, with 18 bases between. The DNA for the CDR3 is TGTGCCAGCAGCCCAGGGCCTCCCTGGGAGCAGTACTTC. It translates to CASSPGPPWEQYF.

This clonotype was recorded at least ten times. The chain carries TRBV10-2 and TRBJ1-2, with D uncertain. V was cut by 4 bases and J by 4 bases, with 22 bases left in between. CDR3 length equals 17 residues. CDR1 is WSHSY, CDR2 SAAADI, per germline. Written as DNA, the CDR3 is TGCGCCAGCAGTGCAGATTGCACTTCTAGAAAGACCTATGGCTACACCTTC. This translates into CASSADCTSRKTYGYTF.

This clonotype showed up many times. The rearrangement uses TRBV3-1 and TRBJ1-1; D gene uncertain. Germline V gene data show CDR1 as LGHDT and CDR2 as YNNKEL (reference sequence). CDR3 size: 17 residues. Trimming shortened V by 5 bases and J by 4 bases, and 23 bases separated the two germline ends. The CDR3 nucleotides read TGTGCCAGCAGCTACAAGTATCCCATTTCAATTCGCACTGAAGCTTTCTTT. It is translated as CASSYKYPISIRTEAFF.

In this sample, this clonotype turned up many times. The J gene is TRBJ2-5, the V gene TRBV27; 7 bases map to TRBD2. The J segment lost 1 base and the V segment lost 3 bases, leaving 5 bases of the junction unmatched. Germline-derived CDR1 and CDR2 are MNHEY and SMNVEV (reference sequence). This CDR3 spans 15 amino acids. The CDR3 coding sequence is TGTGCCAGCAGTTTTAGGCTAGCGGCCCAAGAGACCCAGTACTTC. Its translation: CASSFRLAAQETQYF.

Details on this clonotype: It may be a read error: a sequence one base away is much more abundant. The chain recombines TRBV4-2 with TRBJ2-3; D may be TRBD2 (6 bases). Germline V gene lookup returns CDR1 LGHNA and CDR2 YNFKEQ. CDR3 length: 14 residues. The CDR3 protein is CANSLIADTDTQYF. The CDR3 nucleotides are TGTGCCAACAGCCTAATAGCGGACACAGATACGCAGTATTTT.

This clonotype was recorded many times. The chain links TRBV12-3 or TRBV12-4 to TRBJ1-2; no reliable D call. CDR3 length equals 17 residues. V gave up 5 bases and J gave up 4 bases, with 23 bases separating them. CDR3 in amino acids: CASSEVSTAGKTYGYTF. Here the CDR3 DNA reads TGTGCCAGCAGTGAGGTCAGCACAGCAGGAAAGACCTATGGCTACACCTTC.

Turning to this clonotype: A much larger clonotype is one base distant, so this may be a read error. This sequence joins TRBV30 and TRBJ1-5; weak D call: TRBD1 (6 bases). Germline-derived CDR1 and CDR2 are GTSNPN and SVGIG (reference sequence). CDR3 length: 17 amino acids. The ends were cut back, 1 base at V and 5 bases at J, with 21 bases in the middle. CDR3 in DNA: TGTGCCTGGAGTGCCCCCAGATCGACAGGAAATCATCAGCCCCAGCATTTT. It codes for CAWSAPRSTGNHQPQHF.

Points on this clonotype: This may be a read error, as it is one base from a much larger clone. The CDR3 DNA follows: TGCGCCAGCAGCCGTTTTTTAGGACGTCGAAGGACCTATGGCTACACCTTC. Translation: CASSRFLGRRRTYGYTF. The chain combines TRBV4-3 with TRBJ1-2; D is unclear. This CDR3 is built from 17 residues. Germline assignment: CDR1 LGHNA and CDR2 YSLEER. The ends were cut back, 4 bases at V and 4 bases at J, with 22 bases in the middle.

Many counts were recorded for this clonotype. For the CDR3, the DNA is TGTGCCAGCGGTGCGTACGTACCAGGAAAGACCTATGGCTACACCTTC. It codes for CASGAYVPGKTYGYTF. The chain has TRBV5-4 and TRBJ1-2; D remains ambiguous. The CDR3 spans 16 residues. Germline V gene sequence: CDR1 SGHNT, CDR2 YYREEE (reference sequence). Trimming took 7 bases from V and 4 from J, leaving 23 bases between them.